This T cell receptor beta chain derives from a study of T cells in Graves' hyperthyroidism and ophthalmopathy. General study findings and limits: A model using 13 V-J features told ophthalmopathy apart from stable hyperthyroidism. Blood also held most thyroid clonotypes expanded beyond 0.001.

In its sample, this clonotype was seen many times. Its cognate antigen is unknown. Amplification of TCR beta CDR3 regions used RNA as the template. The HTBI set primed first-round TCR CDR3 RT-PCR. MiXCR, run by TCRdb on the multiplex PCR reads, gives a single entry per CDR3 protein. This table holds approximately 640,000 distinct CDR3 sequences, around 15% found once. Diagnosis of hyperthyroidism was new in patients aged 18 to 65, and its duration was under 2 months. Uncontrolled infection, other autoimmune disease, pregnancy and lactation each barred patients from inclusion. The CDR3 has 14 amino acids. Germline assignment: CDR1 MNHEY and CDR2 SVGEGT. Trimming removed 6 bases from V and 0 bases from J, with 12 bases in between.

This sequence joins TRBV6-2 or TRBV6-3 and TRBJ2-7; unclear D gene. The receptor was derived from a woman aged 30 to 39 with Graves' hyperthyroidism. Sequenced: blood. The CDR3 nucleotides read TGTGCCAGCAGGGATTTTCATTCCTCCTACGAGCAGTACTTC. The encoded protein is CASRDFHSSYEQYF.